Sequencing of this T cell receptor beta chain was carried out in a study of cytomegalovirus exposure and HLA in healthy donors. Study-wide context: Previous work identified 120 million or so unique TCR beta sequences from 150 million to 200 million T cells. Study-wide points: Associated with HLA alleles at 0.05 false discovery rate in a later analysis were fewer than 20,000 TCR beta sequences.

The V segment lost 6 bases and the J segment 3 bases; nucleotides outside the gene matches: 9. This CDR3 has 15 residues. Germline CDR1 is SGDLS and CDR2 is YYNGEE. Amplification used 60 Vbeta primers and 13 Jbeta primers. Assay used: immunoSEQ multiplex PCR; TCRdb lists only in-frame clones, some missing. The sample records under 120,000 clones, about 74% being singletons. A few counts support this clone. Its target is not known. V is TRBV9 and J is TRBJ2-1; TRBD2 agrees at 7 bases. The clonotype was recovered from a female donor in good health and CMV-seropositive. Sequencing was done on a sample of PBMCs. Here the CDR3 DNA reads TGTGCCAGCACCGGTGGAGCGGGGAGCTACAATGAGCAGTTCTTC. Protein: CASTGGAGSYNEQFF.